One and the same sample provided the 26 T cell receptor beta chains below, sequenced in a study of blood T cell repertoires in COVID-19. Using immunoSEQ multiplex PCR, the repertoire was profiled, and TCRdb retains in-frame clones only, with some absent. The sample carries around 300,000 clones, roughly 85% recorded once. Specimen: peripheral blood. These receptors originate from a human donor in a cohort sampled during active COVID-19.

This clone was seen more than once but under ten times. This chain joins TRBV28 and TRBJ1-2; D not certain. Germline loops: CDR1 MDHEN, CDR2 SYDVKM. V gave up 8 bases and J gave up 8 bases, with 21 bases separating them. CDR3 length: 14 amino acids. The CDR3 loop reads CASEEGGLGEGYTF. The CDR3 nucleotides are TGTGCCAGCGAAGAGGGAGGTCTCGGGGAGGGCTACACCTTC.

This chain connects TRBV6-1 to TRBJ1-5, with D tentatively TRBD1 (5 bases). V lost 0 bases and J lost 5, with 11 bases in between. This CDR3 spans 15 amino acids. Germline V lookup: CDR1 MNHNS, CDR2 SASEGT. CDR3 sequence: CASSEAGRDHQPQHF. In DNA, the CDR3 is TGTGCCAGCAGTGAAGCGGGGAGGGACCATCAGCCCCAGCATTTT.

The chain employs TRBV5-1 and TRBJ1-2; no clear D gene. V was pared by 0 bases and J by 3 bases, with 9 bases between. The CDR3 extends over 14 amino acids. Looked up from germline, CDR1 is SGHRS and CDR2 is YFSETQ. The CDR3 nucleotides are TGCGCCAGCAGCTTGGTTCTAGGAGACTATGGCTACACCTTC. Translation gives CASSLVLGDYGYTF. The whole variable domain, filled in from reference TRBV5-1 and TRBJ1-2, reads KAGVTQTPRYLIKTRGQQVTLSCSPISGHRSVSWYQQTPGQGLQFLFEYFSETQRNKGNFPGRFSGRQFSNSRSEMNVSTLELGDSALYLCASSLVLGDYGYTFGSGTRLTVV.

The chain recombines TRBV10-2 with TRBJ1-6, with TRBD1 identical over 12 bases. The CDR3 has 15 amino acids. V shed 6 bases and J 10 bases; nucleotides not matched to a gene: 7. Germline lookup yields CDR1 WSHSY and CDR2 SAAADI. CDR3 coding DNA: TGCGCCAGCAGAAGCGGGACAGGGGGCGGGTCACCCCTCCACTTT. It encodes CASRSGTGGGSPLHF.

The chain joins TRBV3-1 (or the pseudogene TRBV3-2) to TRBJ2-1; D is possibly TRBD1 (5 bases). The V gene's germline CDR1 is LGHDT and CDR2 YNNKEL (reference sequence). The germline V and J ends were trimmed by 5 bases and 0 bases, with 8 bases remaining between them. This CDR3 has 14 residues. The CDR3 sequence: CASSYDSSYNEQFF. CDR3 nucleotide sequence: TGTGCCAGCAGCTACGACAGCTCCTACAATGAGCAGTTCTTC.

The chain has TRBV9 and TRBJ1-3; a weak D match, TRBD1 (5 bases). Looked up from germline, CDR1 is SGDLS and CDR2 is YYNGEE. This CDR3 spans 13 amino acids. Trimming shortened V by 4 bases and J by 7 bases, and 12 bases separated the two germline ends. This chain's CDR3 is CASSPGLWNTIYF. CDR3 DNA: TGTGCCAGCAGCCCGGGACTGTGGAACACCATATATTTT. The full variable domain, in which reference TRBV9 and TRBJ1-3 provide the parts outside the CDR3, is DSGVTQTPKHLITATGQRVTLRCSPRSGDLSVYWYQQSLDQGLQFLIQYYNGEERAKGNILERFSAQQFPDLHSELNLSSLELGDSALYFCASSPGLWNTIYFGEGSWLTVV.

This rearrangement joins TRBV5-5 to TRBJ1-1; TRBD1 matches at 9 bases. In germline, CDR1 is SGHKS, CDR2 YYEKEE (reference sequence). V lost 4 bases to trimming and J lost 5 bases; unmatched junction nucleotides: 9. There are 15 residues in the CDR3. The CDR3 DNA is TGTGCCAGCAGCGCACTACAGGGGGCAGGTACTGAAGCTTTCTTT. Translation gives CASSALQGAGTEAFF. Complete variable domain (other parts from reference TRBV5-5 and TRBJ1-1): DAGVTQSPTHLIKTRGQQVTLRCSPISGHKSVSWYQQVLGQGPQFIFQYYEKEERGRGNFPDRFSARQFPNYSSELNVNALLLGDSALYLCASSALQGAGTEAFFGQGTRLTVV.

This chain links TRBV4-1 with TRBJ1-3; TRBD1 matches 8 bases. V lost 0 bases and J lost 4; bases outside the gene matches: 8. CDR3 length: 17 amino acids. CDR1 is MGHRA, CDR2 YSYEKL, per germline. The CDR3 protein is CASSQDLRTGSGNTIYF. CDR3 DNA: TGCGCCAGCAGCCAAGATCTTAGGACAGGGTCAGGAAACACCATATATTTT.

This rearrangement joins TRBV10-3 to TRBJ1-3; D is possibly TRBD1 (5 bases). V was cut by 3 bases and J by 0 bases, with 12 bases left in between. The CDR3 is 16 amino acids. The germline gives CDR1 ENHRY, CDR2 SYGVKD. This chain's CDR3 is CAISDSFGGSGNTIYF. The DNA for the CDR3 is TGTGCCATCAGTGATTCGTTCGGGGGCTCTGGAAACACCATATATTTT.

The chain couples TRBV27 to TRBJ2-1, with TRBD1 matching 8 bases. The germline CDR1 and CDR2 sequences are MNHEY and SMNVEV (reference sequence). The CDR3 is made up of 16 amino acids. With 5 bases clipped from V and 0 bases from J, the junction kept 6 bases outside the gene matches. The CDR3 loop reads CASSRSGGFSYNEQFF. The CDR3 DNA sequence: TGTGCCAGCAGTCGCTCAGGGGGCTTCTCCTACAATGAGCAGTTCTTC.

V and J are TRBV6-5 and TRBJ1-5, with D possibly being TRBD1 (5 bases). CDR1 is MNHEY, CDR2 SVGAGI, per germline. CDR3 length: 14 residues. Trimming took off 2 bases at V and 5 bases at J, with 10 bases between the two ends. CDR3 amino acids: CASSYKGQHQPQHF. The CDR3 nucleotides read TGTGCCAGCAGTTACAAGGGGCAGCATCAGCCCCAGCATTTT.

This sequence joins TRBV23-1 and TRBJ2-7; TRBD1 agrees at 8 bases. TRBV23-1 is given ORF status, its function remaining uncertain. V lost 2 bases to trimming and J lost 6 bases; unmatched junction nucleotides: 3. The CDR3 spans 13 residues. The CDR3 region is CASSQPGGAEQYF. CDR3 nucleotides: TGCGCCAGCAGTCAACCAGGGGGCGCCGAGCAGTACTTC.

The chain uses TRBV6-2 or TRBV6-3 and TRBJ1-1; 7 bases agree with TRBD1. Germline V gene lookup returns CDR1 MNHEY and CDR2 SVGEGT. The junction had 12 bases not matched to a gene; V was cut back by 4 bases and J by 4 bases. The CDR3 has 16 amino acids. In DNA form, the CDR3 reads TGTGCCAGCAGTTGGGCCAACAGGGGTTCGGGCACTGAAGCTTTCTTT. Translation gives CASSWANRGSGTEAFF.

The chain recombines TRBV6-1 with TRBJ2-3, with D possibly TRBD1 on 6 matching bases. The CDR3 extends over 18 amino acids. V lost 4 bases and J 0 bases, leaving 20 bases between the germline ends. Germline loops: CDR1 MNHNS, CDR2 SASEGT. This CDR3 is CASSVKRGWDVSTDTQYF. CDR3 sequence (DNA): TGTGCCAGCAGTGTGAAGAGGGGGTGGGACGTCAGCACAGATACGCAGTATTTT.

The V gene is TRBV27, the J gene TRBJ2-7, with TRBD1 identical over 7 bases. The CDR3 has 12 amino acids. Germline CDR1 MNHEY, CDR2 SMNVEV (reference sequence). With V trimmed by 6 bases and J by 5 bases, 4 bases remained unmatched. In DNA, the CDR3 is TGTGCCAGCAGACAGGGGAACCACGAGCAGTACTTC. Translating gives CASRQGNHEQYF.

This sequence joins TRBV27 and TRBJ2-2; a weak D match, TRBD1 (6 bases). The CDR3 sequence is 16 residues long. The germline V and J ends were trimmed by 5 bases and 1 base, with 14 bases remaining between them. Germline-derived CDR1 and CDR2 are MNHEY and SMNVEV (reference sequence). The CDR3 bases are TGTGCCAGCAGTCCTATTGACAGGAGGAACACCGGGGAGCTGTTTTTT. It yields the protein CASSPIDRRNTGELFF.

V and J are TRBV27 and TRBJ1-2; 9 bases agree with TRBD1. The CDR3 sequence is 15 residues long. V dropped 6 bases and J dropped 8; count of bases not matched to a gene: 13. In germline, CDR1 is MNHEY, CDR2 SMNVEV (reference sequence). CDR3 coding DNA: TGTGCCAGCAGCTCGCCGGGACAGGGAATTGAGGGCTACACCTTC. This sequence encodes CASSSPGQGIEGYTF.

The gene calls are TRBV10-3 and TRBJ1-1; TRBD1 might be the D (6 bases). The V end lost 0 bases, the J end lost 1 base, and 9 bases lay between the germline ends. In germline, CDR1 is ENHRY, CDR2 SYGVKD. The CDR3 spans 15 residues. The CDR3 region has the DNA TGTGCCATCAGTGAGTCGAGGGGGGGGAACACTGAAGCTTTCTTT. This sequence encodes CAISESRGGNTEAFF.

V and J are TRBV4-2 and TRBJ2-7, with 10 bases lining up with TRBD1. The V segment lost 3 bases and the J segment 5 bases; nucleotides outside the gene matches: 10. The germline V gene encodes CDR1 LGHNA and CDR2 YNFKEQ. CDR3 length equals 16 residues. CDR3 amino acids: CASSHPKGGQGNEQYF. CDR3 nucleotide sequence: TGTGCCAGCAGCCACCCTAAGGGGGGACAGGGGAACGAGCAGTACTTC.

In this sample, this clone turned up once. This chain uses TRBV25-1 with TRBJ1-2; possibly TRBD1 for D (6 bases). Germline CDR1 is MGHDK and CDR2 is SYGVNS. This CDR3 has 13 residues. With 3 bases removed from V and 4 bases from J, the gap between germline ends came to 9 bases. The CDR3 DNA reads TGTGCCAGCAGTGACACAGGGCTCTATGGCTACACCTTC. Its translation: CASSDTGLYGYTF.

This CDR3 is CASSLEGGTHYGYTF. DNA for the CDR3: TGTGCCAGCAGCTTGGAGGGAGGGACCCACTATGGCTACACCTTC. V and J are TRBV5-5 and TRBJ1-2, with TRBD1 as a possible D gene (5 bases). CDR1 and CDR2 (germline): SGHKS, YYEKEE (reference sequence). V lost 0 bases to trimming and J lost 3 bases, with 12 bases between them. The length of the CDR3 is 15 residues.

The CDR3 spells CASSAPIKTGTYGYTF. The CDR3 coding sequence is TGTGCCAGCAGTGCACCTATAAAGACAGGAACCTATGGCTACACCTTC. The rearrangement joins TRBV2 to TRBJ1-2, with D possibly being TRBD1 (6 bases). Trimming stripped 4 bases from V and 4 bases from J, with 19 bases between. The length of the CDR3 is 16 residues. Germline CDR1 and CDR2: SNHLY and FYNNEI. Together with reference TRBV2 and TRBJ1-2, the CDR3 gives the full variable domain: EPEVTQTPSHQVTQMGQEVILRCVPISNHLYFYWYRQILGQKVEFLVSFYNNEISEKSEIFDDQFSVERPDGSNFTLKIRSTKLEDSAMYFCASSAPIKTGTYGYTFGSGTRLTVV.

The rearrangement uses TRBV3-1 (or the pseudogene TRBV3-2) and TRBJ2-5; weak D call: TRBD2 (6 bases). The CDR3 runs 15 residues. The germline CDR1 and CDR2 sequences are LGHDT and YNNKEL (reference sequence). Trimming took off 0 bases at V and 5 bases at J, with 13 bases between the two ends. The CDR3 loop reads CASSQDRRGRETQYF. The CDR3 DNA sequence: TGTGCCAGCAGCCAAGATAGGCGGGGTAGGGAGACCCAGTACTTC.

The CDR3 sequence is CATRRSGGAHEQYF. The CDR3 bases are TGTGCCACGAGAAGGTCGGGGGGGGCCCACGAGCAGTACTTC. This chain links TRBV28 with TRBJ2-7, with TRBD2 matching 8 bases. J was trimmed by 5 bases and V by 10 bases; bases with no gene match: 13. The V gene's germline CDR1 is MDHEN and CDR2 SYDVKM. The CDR3 is 14 amino acids. Looking up the rest from reference TRBV28 and TRBJ2-7 gives the full variable domain: DVKVTQSSRYLVKRTGEKVFLECVQDMDHENMFWYRQDPGLGLRLIYFSYDVKMKEKGDIPEGYSVSREKKERFSLILESASTNQTSMYLCATRRSGGAHEQYFGPGTRLTVT.

V is TRBV19 and J is TRBJ1-5; D call uncertain. Trimming removed 7 bases at V and 3 bases at J, with 10 bases between. The CDR3 spans 13 residues. The germline V gene has CDR1 LNHDA and CDR2 SQIVND (reference sequence). This CDR3 is CASMSLDNQPQHF. CDR3 DNA: TGTGCCAGTATGAGCCTAGACAATCAGCCCCAGCATTTT.

The chain uses TRBV11-2 and TRBJ2-6, with TRBD1 identical over 7 bases. CDR3 length: 17 residues. Germline loops: CDR1 SGHAT, CDR2 FQNNGV. With V trimmed by 4 bases and J by 0 bases, 6 bases remained unmatched. The CDR3 region is CASSSPGQHSGANVLTF. Written as DNA, the CDR3 is TGTGCCAGCAGCTCTCCGGGACAGCACTCTGGGGCCAACGTCCTGACTTTC.